This TCR beta chain originates from a study of technical replicates of blood from several donors. Clones were sequenced by immunoSEQ multiplex PCR, and TCRdb holds only the in-frame ones, with some missing. The repertoire holds some 60,000 clones, with roughly 89% as singletons. Germline CDR1 reads SGHTA; CDR2 reads FQGNSA. V lost 5 bases to trimming and J lost 2 bases, with 9 bases between them. CDR3 size: 13 residues. This TCR was recovered from a human donor in good health. Some clones in this sample may be carry-over from other donors' samples. V is TRBV7-2 and J is TRBJ1-2; tentatively, D is TRBD1 (6 bases). Input material: PBMCs. CDR3 DNA sequence: TGTGCCAGCAGCCCAGGACAGAACTATGGCTACACCTTC. It yields the protein CASSPGQNYGYTF.